Below, 9 T cell receptor beta chains from the same sample are listed, as sequenced in a study of control samples from healthy donors and cancer patients. Only in-frame clones appear in the TCRdb table, and some are missing; sequencing was by immunoSEQ multiplex PCR. The data show some 150,000 clones, just over 95% seen once. The sample consisted of blood. The source is a woman aged 25 to 39 in good health.

V and J are TRBV7-6 and TRBJ2-5, with a possible D match to TRBD1 (5 bases). Trimming left V 2 bases short and J 1 base short, with 14 bases between. CDR1 and CDR2 (germline): SGHVS, FNYEAQ. This CDR3 spans 16 amino acids. The CDR3 reads CASSLRYQGRQETQYF. The CDR3 DNA sequence: TGTGCCAGCAGCTTAAGGTACCAGGGCCGCCAAGAGACCCAGTACTTC.

V and J are TRBV4-1 and TRBJ2-7; 10 bases line up with TRBD2. The CDR3 is made up of 18 amino acids. Germline V gene lookup returns CDR1 MGHRA and CDR2 YSYEKL. The J segment lost 3 bases and the V segment lost 1 base, leaving 12 bases of the junction unmatched. CDR3 amino acids: CASSQGGLAVPDHYEQYF. As DNA, the CDR3 is TGCGCCAGCAGCCAAGGCGGACTAGCGGTCCCTGATCACTACGAGCAGTACTTC.

In this sample, this clone turned up a few times. The chain has TRBV2 and TRBJ1-6; no firm D call. Germline values: CDR1 SNHLY, CDR2 FYNNEI. The CDR3 is made up of 13 amino acids. Deletions cut 7 bases from V and 10 bases from J, with 14 bases between. CDR3 DNA: TGTGCCAGCATACTGTGGGAAGGCTCACCCCTCCACTTT. It specifies CASILWEGSPLHF.

This sequence joins TRBV20-1 and TRBJ2-7; no firm D call. V dropped 5 bases and J dropped 6 bases, with 11 bases sitting between them. Germline CDR1 is DFQATT and CDR2 is SNEGSKA (reference sequence). The CDR3 is 11 amino acids. CDR3 loop: CSAGVVPEQYF. The DNA of the CDR3 is TGCAGTGCTGGGGTAGTCCCCGAGCAGTACTTC.

V gene TRBV5-6 combines with J gene TRBJ1-5; 8 nucleotides agree with TRBD1. The CDR3 covers 15 residues. Looked up from germline, CDR1 is SGHDT and CDR2 is YYEEEE. V trimming: 0 bases; J trimming: 6 bases; junction bases outside the gene matches: 5. The CDR3: CASSLAGGEGQPQHF. DNA of the CDR3: TGTGCCAGCAGCTTGGCAGGGGGCGAAGGTCAGCCCCAGCATTTT.

This sequence joins TRBV28 and TRBJ1-5; 10 bases are a match to TRBD1. The CDR3 sequence is 20 residues long. Per germline, CDR1 MDHEN and CDR2 SYDVKM. Trimming took 6 bases from V and 1 from J; bases not matched to a gene: 18. Written as DNA, the CDR3 is TGTGCCAGCAGGCAGACCCCCGCGGGACAGGGGAGAGGGAGCAATCAGCCCCAGCATTTT. This sequence encodes CASRQTPAGQGRGSNQPQHF. Looking up the rest from reference TRBV28 and TRBJ1-5 gives the full variable domain: DVKVTQSSRYLVKRTGEKVFLECVQDMDHENMFWYRQDPGLGLRLIYFSYDVKMKEKGDIPEGYSVSREKKERFSLILESASTNQTSMYLCASRQTPAGQGRGSNQPQHFGDGTRLSIL.

The chain has TRBV27 and TRBJ1-6, with no clear D. CDR3 length: 13 residues. The V gene's germline CDR1 is MNHEY and CDR2 SMNVEV (reference sequence). V was shortened by 5 bases and J by 10 bases, with 12 bases between the two germline ends. The CDR3 DNA follows: TGTGCCAGCAGTCGGAACGAGGGCTCACCCCTCCACTTT. This encodes CASSRNEGSPLHF.

The rearrangement joins TRBV13 to TRBJ2-3, with TRBD2 matching over 14 bases. V trimming: 4 bases; J trimming: 2 bases; junction bases outside the gene matches: 2. Germline-derived CDR1 and CDR2 are PRHDT and FYEKMQ (reference sequence). CDR3 size: 16 residues. The CDR3 nucleotides are TGTGCCAGCAGCTCGACTAGCGGGGGGGACACAGATACGCAGTATTTT. This codes for CASSSTSGGDTDTQYF.

The CDR3 DNA reads as TGTGCCAGCAGTTTCCGAGGCGCCCCTCAGCATTTT. This gives the protein CASSFRGAPQHF. This rearrangement joins TRBV28 to TRBJ1-5; D unresolved. This CDR3 has 12 amino acids. V lost 3 bases, J lost 13 bases, and 13 bases lay in between. Germline lookup yields CDR1 MDHEN and CDR2 SYDVKM.